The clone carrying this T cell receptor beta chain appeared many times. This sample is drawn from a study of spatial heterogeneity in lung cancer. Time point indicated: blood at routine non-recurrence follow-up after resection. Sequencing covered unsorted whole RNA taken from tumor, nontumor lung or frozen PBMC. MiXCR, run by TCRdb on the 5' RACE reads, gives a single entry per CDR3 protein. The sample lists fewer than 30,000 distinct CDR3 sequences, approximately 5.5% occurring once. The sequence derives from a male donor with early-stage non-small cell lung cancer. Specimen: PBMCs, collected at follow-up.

In DNA form, the CDR3 reads TGTGCCAGCAGTTTTAACCCCCCCGGGGAGCTGTTTTTT. The encoded protein is CASSFNPPGELFF. The J gene is TRBJ2-2, the V gene TRBV6-2 or TRBV6-3; D remains unclear. Germline V CDR1 and CDR2: MNHEY, SVGEGT. Trimming took 4 bases from V and 6 from J, leaving 9 bases between them. The CDR3 consists of 13 residues.